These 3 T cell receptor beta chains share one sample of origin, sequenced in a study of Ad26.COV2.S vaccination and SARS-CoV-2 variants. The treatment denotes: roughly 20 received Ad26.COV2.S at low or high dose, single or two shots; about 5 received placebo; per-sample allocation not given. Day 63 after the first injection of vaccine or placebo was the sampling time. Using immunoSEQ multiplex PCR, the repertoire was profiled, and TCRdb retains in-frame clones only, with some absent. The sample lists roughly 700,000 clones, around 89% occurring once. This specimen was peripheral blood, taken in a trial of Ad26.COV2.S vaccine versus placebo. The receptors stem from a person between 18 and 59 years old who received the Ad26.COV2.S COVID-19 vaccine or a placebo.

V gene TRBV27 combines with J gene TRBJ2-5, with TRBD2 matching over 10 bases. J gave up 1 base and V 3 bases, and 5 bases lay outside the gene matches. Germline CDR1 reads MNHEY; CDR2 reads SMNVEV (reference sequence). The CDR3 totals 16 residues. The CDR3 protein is CASSLTSGSLQETQYF. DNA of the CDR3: TGTGCCAGCAGTTTGACTAGCGGGTCCCTCCAAGAGACCCAGTACTTC.

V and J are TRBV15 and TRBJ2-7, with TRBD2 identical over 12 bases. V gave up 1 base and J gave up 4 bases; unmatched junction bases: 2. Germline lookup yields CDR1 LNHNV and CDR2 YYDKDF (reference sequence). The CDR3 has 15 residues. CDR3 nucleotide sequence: TGTGCCACCAGCAGAGTGCTAGCGGGAGGGTACGAGCAGTACTTC. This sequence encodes CATSRVLAGGYEQYF.

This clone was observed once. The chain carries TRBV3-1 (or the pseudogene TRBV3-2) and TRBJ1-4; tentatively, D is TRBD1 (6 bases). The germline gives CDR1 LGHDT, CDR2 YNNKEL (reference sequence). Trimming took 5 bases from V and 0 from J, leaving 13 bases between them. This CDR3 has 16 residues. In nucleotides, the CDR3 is TGTGCCAGCAGCGCTGGACAGTCCGCAACTAATGAAAAACTGTTTTTT. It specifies CASSAGQSATNEKLFF.